Below, one TCR beta chain is given with its context. Its antigen is as yet unknown. Some clones are missing from TCRdb's copy, which holds only in-frame ones; the method was immunoSEQ multiplex PCR. The repertoire holds about 94,000 clones, over 85% seen once, with 0.7% to 0.95% in the top ten. The data were taken from a study of a mutant IDH1 vaccine in newly diagnosed glioma. Study-wide context: Either 4-6 weeks after radiotherapy alone or alongside temozolomide, vaccination was begun. Every participant had undergone radiotherapy, temozolomide, or both before, and most underwent both.

Germline V CDR1 and CDR2: MNHEY, SVGAGI. The ends lost 5 bases at V and 6 bases at J; junction bases unmatched: 5. The CDR3 totals 14 residues. Time point described: week 47, end of study. It was 300 ug of mutant IDH1 20-mer peptide that made up each vaccine dose, given with topical imiquimod. Patients had eight vaccinations, in weeks 1, 3, 5, 7, 11, 15, 19 and 23. This TCR came from a woman aged 45-60 years with glioma. The chain employs TRBV6-5 and TRBJ2-7, with TRBD1 matching 12 bases. The sample here was PBMCs, taken from a glioma patient whose treatment included an IDH1 peptide vaccine. The chain's CDR3 is CASSDGTGGAEQYF. CDR3 coding DNA: TGTGCCAGCAGTGACGGGACAGGGGGCGCCGAGCAGTACTTC.